This passage covers 21 T cell receptor beta chains from one sample sequenced in a study of T-cell memory formation after mild COVID-19 listed by TCRdb under 2021. Libraries were constructed by 5' RACE. Sequencing was performed on an Illumina NovaSeq 6000. Using fastp trimming at Q25 and MiXCR clonotype assembly, TCRdb reanalyzed the public sequencing data and kept in-frame beta chains. Identical CDR3 proteins give one entry, which carries the most common genes and DNA. The sample table shows under 650,000 distinct CDR3 sequences, and roughly 18% are seen once. The top ten clones comprise 9.5% to 15% of the sample. The sample comprised PBMCs or a T cell subset sorted from them (not recorded which). The receptors were gathered from an adult woman who had mild COVID-19 (a few samples of this study predate the infection). The sample titles of this study are shuffled in the database, so cell type and time point are left out; the donor was told from shared clones.

Many counts were recorded for this clonotype. This sequence joins TRBV4-1 and TRBJ2-7; 9 bases are shared with TRBD1. The CDR3 has 15 residues. In germline, CDR1 is MGHRA, CDR2 YSYEKL. V lost 4 bases to trimming and J lost 5 bases; unmatched junction nucleotides: 9. CDR3 in amino acids: CASSLGPGTGNEQYF. For the CDR3, the DNA is TGCGCCAGCAGCCTAGGACCCGGGACAGGGAACGAGCAGTACTTC.

This clonotype was counted only a few times. V is TRBV10-3 and J is TRBJ1-2; the match to TRBD1 covers 10 bases. CDR3 length: 15 amino acids. The germline gives CDR1 ENHRY, CDR2 SYGVKD. The V segment lost 4 bases and the J segment 3 bases; nucleotides outside the gene matches: 5. CDR3 in amino acids: CAISGAGQGYYGYTF. In DNA form, the CDR3 reads TGTGCCATCAGTGGCGCGGGACAGGGGTACTATGGCTACACCTTC.

The rearrangement uses TRBV2 and TRBJ2-7, with 13 bases that match TRBD2. V was clipped by 9 bases and J by 6 bases; unmatched bases: 5. CDR3 length equals 13 residues. Germline lookup yields CDR1 SNHLY and CDR2 FYNNEI. Written as DNA, the CDR3 is TGTGCCAGTGGGGGACTAGCGGGACGCGAGCAGTACTTC. As protein: CASGGLAGREQYF.

This clonotype was observed many times. This chain joins TRBV24-1 and TRBJ2-5, with a tentative D call TRBD1 (7 bases). The CDR3 runs 13 residues. In germline, CDR1 is KGHDR, CDR2 SFDVKD. Trimming cost V 9 bases and J 3 bases, with 13 bases left between them. The CDR3 DNA follows: TGTGCCACCGGAGGGACAGAAAAAGAGACCCAGTACTTC. Translated, it gives CATGGTEKETQYF.

The J gene is TRBJ2-7, the V gene TRBV7-9, with D possibly called TRBD1 or TRBD2 (5 bases each). V lost 5 bases and J 1 base, leaving 18 bases between the germline ends. CDR1 is SEHNR and CDR2 is FQNEAQ in the germline V gene (reference sequence). The CDR3 contains 16 residues. The CDR3 region has the DNA TGTGCCAGCAGCAGCCCCCGGGACGGAGAATCCTACGAGCAGTACTTC. This translates into CASSSPRDGESYEQYF.

In its sample, this clonotype was seen a few times. V gene TRBV20-1 combines with J gene TRBJ2-5; 7 bases line up with TRBD2. CDR3 length equals 13 residues. In germline, CDR1 is DFQATT, CDR2 SNEGSKA (reference sequence). The CDR3 region is CSGGRAVGETQYF. The CDR3 DNA reads as TGCAGCGGGGGGAGGGCCGTGGGAGAGACCCAGTACTTC.

This clonotype was seen only a few times. The chain uses TRBV5-4 and TRBJ2-1, with TRBD1 identical over 10 bases. The CDR3 is made up of 16 amino acids. J was trimmed by 0 bases and V by 5 bases; bases with no gene match: 5. CDR1 SGHNT and CDR2 YYREEE come from the germline V gene (reference sequence). The CDR3: CASRRDRGSSYNEQFF. DNA of the CDR3: TGTGCCAGCAGGAGGGACAGGGGAAGCTCCTACAATGAGCAGTTCTTC.

This chain links TRBV4-3 with TRBJ1-2, with D perhaps matching TRBD1 (5 bases). The germline V gene encodes CDR1 LGHNA and CDR2 YSLEER. Trimming cost V 0 bases and J 2 bases, with 16 bases left between them. The CDR3 totals 17 residues. Written as DNA, the CDR3 is TGCGCCAGCAGCCAAGATTGGGGTGCAGGGTTGAACTATGGCTACACCTTC. Translated, it gives CASSQDWGAGLNYGYTF.

The chain has TRBV9 and TRBJ2-7; perhaps D is TRBD1 or TRBD2 (5 bases each). V was cut by 1 base and J by 4 bases, with 15 bases left in between. The CDR3 totals 15 residues. Looked up from germline, CDR1 is SGDLS and CDR2 is YYNGEE. As DNA, the CDR3 is TGTGCCAGCAGCGTAAACCCGCTGGGGGAGTACGAGCAGTACTTC. Its translation is CASSVNPLGEYEQYF.

The rearrangement uses TRBV5-1 and TRBJ1-5; tentatively, D is TRBD1 (5 bases). CDR3 length: 15 amino acids. V was shortened by 4 bases and J by 4 bases, with 15 bases between the two germline ends. Germline V gene data show CDR1 as SGHRS and CDR2 as YFSETQ. This chain's CDR3 is CASSRVGGENQPQHF. The CDR3 DNA reads TGCGCCAGCAGCCGGGTGGGGGGAGAGAATCAGCCCCAGCATTTT. The variable domain in full, completed from reference TRBV5-1 and TRBJ1-5, reads KAGVTQTPRYLIKTRGQQVTLSCSPISGHRSVSWYQQTPGQGLQFLFEYFSETQRNKGNFPGRFSGRQFSNSRSEMNVSTLELGDSALYLCASSRVGGENQPQHFGDGTRLSIL.

The chain combines TRBV2 with TRBJ2-1; TRBD2 agrees at 12 bases. The CDR3 covers 15 residues. Germline CDR1 and CDR2: SNHLY and FYNNEI. The V segment lost 7 bases and the J segment 7 bases; nucleotides outside the gene matches: 8. The CDR3 nucleotides read TGTGCCAGCACGACGACTAGCGGGAGAGGTAATGAGCAGTTCTTC. Its translation: CASTTTSGRGNEQFF.

This clonotype was detected only a few times. This sequence joins TRBV30 and TRBJ1-2; D gene uncertain. CDR1 is GTSNPN, CDR2 SVGIG, per germline (reference sequence). The CDR3 length is 14 residues. The germline V and J ends were trimmed by 1 base and 5 bases, with 14 bases remaining between them. CDR3 protein: CAWSEGLGGYGYTF. The CDR3 bases are TGTGCCTGGAGTGAAGGCTTGGGAGGGTATGGCTACACCTTC. The complete variable domain, with remaining parts taken from reference TRBV30 and TRBJ1-2, reads SQTIHQWPATLVQPVGSPLSLECTVEGTSNPNLYWYRQAAGRGLQLLFYSVGIGQISSEVPQNLSASRPQDRQFILSSKKLLLSDSGFYLCAWSEGLGGYGYTFGSGTRLTVV.

This clonotype was counted a few times. V usage is TRBV7-9 and J usage is TRBJ2-3; TRBD2 aligns across 8 bases. CDR1 and CDR2 from the germline V gene are SEHNR and FQNEAQ (reference sequence). The CDR3 runs 12 residues. The V segment lost 1 base and the J segment 14 bases; nucleotides outside the gene matches: 5. Written as DNA, the CDR3 is TGTGCCAGCAGCTTAGAAGGCGGGAGGCGGTATTTT. This codes for CASSLEGGRRYF.

This chain joins TRBV4-2 and TRBJ2-1; the D is unclear. The CDR3 has 13 amino acids. Trimming took off 4 bases at V and 2 bases at J, with 6 bases between the two ends. Germline loops: CDR1 LGHNA, CDR2 YNFKEQ. This CDR3 reads CASSPEAYNEQFF. CDR3 DNA: TGTGCCAGCAGCCCCGAGGCCTACAATGAGCAGTTCTTC.

A few counts support this clonotype. The V and J genes are TRBV5-1 and TRBJ2-3; D unresolved. Germline CDR1 reads SGHRS; CDR2 reads YFSETQ. V was cut by 1 base and J by 5 bases, with 14 bases left in between. CDR3 size: 15 residues. CDR3 DNA sequence: TGCGCCAGCAGCTTGACAGTGGTTGAGGTAGATACGCAGTATTTT. Amino acids: CASSLTVVEVDTQYF.

The genes are TRBV6-2 or TRBV6-3 and TRBJ1-2; the D is unclear. V was trimmed by 2 bases and J by 7 bases, leaving 17 bases between them. The germline CDR1 and CDR2 sequences are MNHEY and SVGEGT. This CDR3 comprises 15 residues. The CDR3 region is CASSYGAVLVAGYTF. The CDR3 region has the DNA TGTGCCAGCAGTTACGGAGCTGTGCTGGTGGCTGGCTACACCTTC.

This clonotype was detected a few times. The gene calls are TRBV30 and TRBJ1-3; D not certain. Germline V gene lookup returns CDR1 GTSNPN and CDR2 SVGIG (reference sequence). V was clipped by 4 bases and J by 0 bases, with 7 bases between them. This CDR3 is built from 13 residues. The CDR3 sequence is CAWTRSSGNTIYF. Here the CDR3 DNA reads TGTGCCTGGACCAGATCCTCTGGAAACACCATATATTTT.

This clonotype has just one count. The rearrangement uses TRBV18 and TRBJ2-2; no reliable D call. The CDR3 has 13 amino acids. Germline CDR1 KGHSH, CDR2 LQKENI. V was pared by 1 base and J by 3 bases, with 3 bases between. In nucleotides, the CDR3 is TGTGCCAGCTCACCACTGTACACCGGGGAGCTGTTTTTT. Residues: CASSPLYTGELFF.

The chain carries TRBV5-1 and TRBJ1-1, with no clear D. The CDR3 spans 17 residues. Germline CDR1 and CDR2: SGHRS and YFSETQ. V was clipped by 1 base and J by 2 bases, with 18 bases between them. This chain's CDR3 is CASSLYSSSGRNTEAFF. The CDR3 coding sequence is TGCGCCAGCAGCTTGTACAGTAGCAGCGGTCGAAACACTGAAGCTTTCTTT.

This rearrangement joins TRBV7-8 to TRBJ2-1, with TRBD2 identical over 10 bases. Germline lookup yields CDR1 SGHVS and CDR2 FQNEAQ. This CDR3 is 15 amino acids long. Losses at the gene ends were 1 base for V and 9 bases for J; bases not matched to a gene: 6. CDR3 nucleotides: TGTGCCAGCAGCTTAGAACTAGCGGGGTGGGGTGAGCAGTTCTTC. It yields the protein CASSLELAGWGEQFF.

This clonotype was detected only a few times. The rearrangement uses TRBV3-1 and TRBJ1-1, with TRBD1 identical over 9 bases. The V gene's germline CDR1 is LGHDT and CDR2 YNNKEL (reference sequence). This CDR3 is 16 amino acids long. After removal of 8 bases from V and 4 bases from J, the junction contained 14 bases not matched to a gene. The CDR3 is CASLARDRVGSTEAFF. For the CDR3, the DNA is TGTGCCAGCCTGGCCCGGGACAGGGTCGGGAGCACTGAAGCTTTCTTT. Drawing the rest from reference TRBV3-1 and TRBJ1-1, the complete variable domain is DTAVSQTPKYLVTQMGNDKSIKCEQNLGHDTMYWYKQDSKKFLKIMFSYNNKELIINETVPNRFSPKSPDKAHLNLHINSLELGDSAVYFCASLARDRVGSTEAFFGQGTRLTVV.